Listed below are T cell receptor beta chains from one sample, sequenced in a study of shared clonotypes between healthy human individuals. Sequencing was performed with immunoSEQ multiplex PCR; in TCRdb, only in-frame clones are kept and a portion is missing. The data show fewer than 1 million clones, 96% seen once. Sequences were obtained from naive CD8+ T cells sorted from blood. The receptor set was obtained from a man aged 30 to 45 in good health. Both conserved end residues are part of each CDR3. The D gene is left open where the match is weak. The size field is filled for only some rows; it gives once, few, many or a size class.

d_call: -; v_call: TRBV2; clone_size: -; j_call: TRBJ2-7; cdr3_nt: TGTGCCAGCGACTACGACCTAACCTACGAGCAGTACTTC; cdr3_aa: CASDYDLTYEQYF
d_call: -; v_call: TRBV7-9; clone_size: -; j_call: TRBJ2-7; cdr3_nt: TGTGCCAGCAGCTTAGCGAGTCAGACAAGCGAGCAGTACTTC; cdr3_aa: CASSLASQTSEQYF
d_call: -; v_call: TRBV6-1; clone_size: -; j_call: TRBJ2-1; cdr3_nt: TGTGCCAGCAGTGAAAAAGGAGGGATCCCTACCACCTTTCCCTACAATGAGCAGTTCTTC; cdr3_aa: CASSEKGGIPTTFPYNEQFF
d_call: -; v_call: TRBV27; clone_size: -; j_call: TRBJ1-5; cdr3_nt: TGTGCCAGCTCCGAACTAGGGGAGCCCCAGCATTTT; cdr3_aa: CASSELGEPQHF
d_call: -; v_call: TRBV27; clone_size: -; j_call: TRBJ2-6; cdr3_nt: TGTGCCAGCAGTTTATCGATATTTGAGGGGTTTGGGGCCAACGTCCTGACTTTC; cdr3_aa: CASSLSIFEGFGANVLTF
d_call: -; v_call: TRBV7-9; clone_size: -; j_call: TRBJ1-1; cdr3_nt: TGTGCCAGCAGCACGGGTAAGCAGGGTTTGAACACTGAAGCTTTCTTT; cdr3_aa: CASSTGKQGLNTEAFF
d_call: -; v_call: TRBV7-6; clone_size: -; j_call: TRBJ2-1; cdr3_nt: TGTGCCAGCAGGGATCCACAGGAACCCTACAATGAGCAGTTCTTC; cdr3_aa: CASRDPQEPYNEQFF
d_call: TRBD1; v_call: TRBV29-1; clone_size: -; j_call: TRBJ2-5; cdr3_nt: TGCAGCGGAGTTTCCGGGACAGGGGGTGGAGAGACCCAGTACTTC; cdr3_aa: CSGVSGTGGGETQYF
d_call: TRBD1; v_call: TRBV27; clone_size: -; j_call: TRBJ1-1; cdr3_nt: TGTGCCAGCAGACCGGACAGGGGGGACCCGGAAGCTTTCTTT; cdr3_aa: CASRPDRGDPEAFF
d_call: -; v_call: TRBV28; clone_size: -; j_call: TRBJ2-7; cdr3_nt: TGTGCCAGCAGTCGGTGGGACTCGTCCTACGAGCAGTACTTC; cdr3_aa: CASSRWDSSYEQYF
d_call: TRBD1; v_call: TRBV7-2; clone_size: -; j_call: TRBJ1-3; cdr3_nt: TGTGCCAGCAGCGACGCGACAGGGGCCCTCGGATTAGACACCATATATTTT; cdr3_aa: CASSDATGALGLDTIYF
d_call: -; v_call: TRBV27; clone_size: once; j_call: TRBJ2-7; cdr3_nt: TGTGCCAGCAGTTCCCTCCCGTACGAGCAGTACTTC; cdr3_aa: CASSSLPYEQYF
d_call: -; v_call: TRBV6-5; clone_size: -; j_call: TRBJ1-5; cdr3_nt: TGTGCCAGCAGTTACTCGGAGGGGTCCGGGCCCCAGCATTTT; cdr3_aa: CASSYSEGSGPQHF
d_call: -; v_call: TRBV10-3; clone_size: -; j_call: TRBJ2-7; cdr3_nt: TGTGCCATCAGTGATCACAGCTCCTACGAGCAGTACTTC; cdr3_aa: CAISDHSSYEQYF
d_call: -; v_call: TRBV11-2; clone_size: -; j_call: TRBJ2-1; cdr3_nt: TGTGCCAGCAGCCTTCTCGCTGATGAGCAGTTCTTC; cdr3_aa: CASSLLADEQFF
d_call: TRBD2; v_call: TRBV6-5; clone_size: -; j_call: TRBJ2-7; cdr3_nt: TGTGCCAGCAGTTTGGTCTCCCGGGGGGATGCCTACGAGCAGTACTTC; cdr3_aa: CASSLVSRGDAYEQYF
d_call: -; v_call: TRBV29-1; clone_size: few; j_call: TRBJ1-1; cdr3_nt: TGCAGCGTTGAATTGAACACTGAAGCTTTCTTT; cdr3_aa: CSVELNTEAFF
d_call: -; v_call: TRBV18; clone_size: -; j_call: TRBJ2-7; cdr3_nt: TGTGCCAGCTCACCACCGATACTTCCCTACGAGCAGTACTTC; cdr3_aa: CASSPPILPYEQYF
d_call: -; v_call: TRBV6-5; clone_size: -; j_call: TRBJ2-1; cdr3_nt: TGTGCCAGCAATCACGGGCTGAACAATGAGCAGTTCTTC; cdr3_aa: CASNHGLNNEQFF
d_call: TRBD2; v_call: TRBV7-9; clone_size: -; j_call: TRBJ2-1; cdr3_nt: TGTGCCAGCAGTCAACTAGCGGGAGAGTCGTACAATGAGCAGTTCTTC; cdr3_aa: CASSQLAGESYNEQFF
d_call: TRBD2; v_call: TRBV4-3; clone_size: -; j_call: TRBJ2-1; cdr3_nt: TGCGCCAGCAGCCGACCGGGACTAGCGGGCTACGGCCTGAACGGTGAGCAGTTCTTC; cdr3_aa: CASSRPGLAGYGLNGEQFF
d_call: -; v_call: TRBV4-1; clone_size: -; j_call: TRBJ1-5; cdr3_nt: TGCGCCAGCAGCCAAGGGAGGGGCAATCAGCCCCAGCATTTT; cdr3_aa: CASSQGRGNQPQHF
d_call: -; v_call: TRBV2; clone_size: -; j_call: TRBJ2-7; cdr3_nt: TGTGCCAGCAGTGGATCTTTAGTTGATGACTACGAGCAGTACTTC; cdr3_aa: CASSGSLVDDYEQYF
d_call: -; v_call: TRBV10-2; clone_size: once; j_call: TRBJ1-2; cdr3_nt: TGCGCCAGCAGTGAGTTCGGGGTTAACTATGGCTACACCTTC; cdr3_aa: CASSEFGVNYGYTF
d_call: TRBD2; v_call: TRBV6-1; clone_size: -; j_call: TRBJ2-1; cdr3_nt: TGTGCCAGCAGCGAAAGGTCCAGCGGGAGGGGACGTGAGCAGTTCTTC; cdr3_aa: CASSERSSGRGREQFF
d_call: -; v_call: TRBV7-8; clone_size: -; j_call: TRBJ1-2; cdr3_nt: TGTGCCAGCAGCTTAGCCCGGACGGACGCCCGCACCTTC; cdr3_aa: CASSLARTDARTF
d_call: -; v_call: TRBV28; clone_size: -; j_call: TRBJ1-3; cdr3_nt: TGTGCCAGCAGTGATCCCGGGATCCACTCCCCCCTCTCTGGAAACACCATATATTTT; cdr3_aa: CASSDPGIHSPLSGNTIYF
d_call: TRBD1; v_call: TRBV27; clone_size: -; j_call: TRBJ1-5; cdr3_nt: TGTGCCAGCAGTCCCCGTGACAGGGGACAGCCCCAGCATTTT; cdr3_aa: CASSPRDRGQPQHF
d_call: -; v_call: TRBV9; clone_size: -; j_call: TRBJ2-1; cdr3_nt: TGTGCCAGCAGCCCGGTGGCGGAGCCTAGGAATGAGCAGTTCTTC; cdr3_aa: CASSPVAEPRNEQFF